A selection of T cell receptor beta chains follows, all from one sample in a study of blood T cell repertoires in COVID-19. The repertoire was sequenced with immunoSEQ multiplex PCR; TCRdb's copy has only in-frame clones and lacks some. Of about 260,000 clones listed, around 86% were seen once; the top ten hold more than 10%. What was sequenced was peripheral blood. These receptors were collected from a human donor in a cohort sampled during active COVID-19. The CDR3 runs from the conserved cysteine through the conserved F or W. The order of the fields is D gene, V gene, J gene, clone size, CDR3 DNA, CDR3 protein. The D gene is left open where the match is weak. Size is stated for part of the rows, as once, few or many counts, or as a class when the clone is expanded.

>TRBD2|TRBV5-4|TRBJ2-1|NA
TGTGCCAGCAGCCCGACCGGGACTAGCTACAATGAGCAGTTCTTC
CASSPTGTSYNEQFF
>NA|TRBV3-1/TRBV3-2|TRBJ1-1|once
TGTGCCAGCAGCCCAGGAGGGGCAGCTTTCTTT
CASSPGGAAFF
>NA|TRBV6-5|TRBJ2-2|NA
TGTGCCAGCAGTTACTCATTCGGGAGTGGTACCGGGGAGCTGTTTTTT
CASSYSFGSGTGELFF
>TRBD2|TRBV11-2|TRBJ2-2|few
TGTGCCAGCAGCATAGGACTAGCGGACACCGGGGAGCTGTTTTTT
CASSIGLADTGELFF
>NA|TRBV2|TRBJ1-6|NA
TGTGCCAGCAGCAGTACGATCAATAATTCACCCCTCCACTTT
CASSSTINNSPLHF
>NA|TRBV30|TRBJ2-2|once
TGTGCCTGGGGGGTGGGACTCGTTCCGTCCGGGGAGCTGTTTTTT
CAWGVGLVPSGELFF
>NA|TRBV6-5|TRBJ2-3|NA
TGTGCCTCCTCGGACTATCTCACAGATACGCAGTATTTT
CASSDYLTDTQYF
>NA|TRBV19|TRBJ2-5|NA
TGTGCCAGTAGCCGGGAAAGGGAGAGTACACACTTC
CASSRERESTHF
>NA|TRBV10-3|TRBJ2-7|NA
TGTGCCACCAAACAATCGGCGGAACACTACGAGCAGTACTTC
CATKQSAEHYEQYF
>NA|TRBV5-1|TRBJ2-2|NA
TGCGCCAGCAGCTTTGGCGGATCCGCGAACACCGGGGAGCTGTTTTTT
CASSFGGSANTGELFF
>NA|TRBV19|TRBJ1-4|NA
TGTGCCAGCTCGTGGGACTCGACTGATAATGAAAAACTGTTTTTT
CASSWDSTDNEKLFF
>NA|TRBV11-2|TRBJ2-3|NA
TGTGCCACCCGGTGGGGAGGAGATACGCAGTATTTT
CATRWGGDTQYF
>TRBD2|TRBV7-9|TRBJ2-1|NA
TGTGCCAGCAGCCCCGCTGGGCGGGAGGGTCAAACAATCCGGCGTGAGCAGTTCTTC
CASSPAGREGQTIRREQFF